The 11 T cell receptor beta chains below all came from one sample that was sequenced in a study of T-cell memory formation after mild COVID-19. In TCRdb, the 5' RACE reads were re-called with MiXCR into one record per CDR3 protein. The sample contains some 120,000 distinct CDR3 sequences, more than 15% of which appear only once. Sequencing used PBMCs or a T cell subset sorted from them (not recorded which). The receptors originated from a man in his late teens or twenties who had mild COVID-19 (a few samples of this study predate the infection). Cell type and time point are not known.

This chain connects TRBV11-1 to TRBJ1-3; D remains ambiguous. Germline CDR1 and CDR2: SGHAT and FQDESV (reference sequence). V was shortened by 1 base and J by 0 bases, with 16 bases between the two germline ends. This CDR3 has 18 residues. This CDR3 is CASSLDYSGRNSGNTIYF. For the CDR3, the DNA is TGTGCCAGCAGCTTAGATTATAGCGGAAGGAACTCTGGAAACACCATATATTTT.

V is TRBV12-3 or TRBV12-4 and J is TRBJ1-1, with TRBD1 identical over 9 bases. V trimming: 4 bases; J trimming: 6 bases; junction bases outside the gene matches: 6. The CDR3 runs to 14 residues. CDR3 nucleotide sequence: TGTGCCAGCAGTTCGAACAGGGGGCGGGCTGAAGCTTTCTTT. Residues: CASSSNRGRAEAFF.

Here the CDR3 reads CASSQDAQLAGTGELFF. Written as DNA, the CDR3 is TGCGCCAGCAGCCAAGATGCCCAACTAGCAGGCACCGGGGAGCTGTTTTTT. The V and J genes are TRBV4-1 and TRBJ2-2, with D maybe TRBD2 (6 bases). The germline CDR1 and CDR2 sequences are MGHRA and YSYEKL. Trimming left V 0 bases short and J 4 bases short, with 15 bases between. The CDR3 is 17 residues long.

V and J are TRBV11-2 and TRBJ2-1; 7 nucleotides match TRBD2. Germline lookup yields CDR1 SGHAT and CDR2 FQNNGV. CDR3 length: 15 amino acids. V lost 8 bases, J lost 3 bases, and 10 bases stayed unmatched. This CDR3 is CASGSGQRGYNEQFF. CDR3 sequence (DNA): TGTGCCAGCGGATCCGGCCAGCGGGGCTACAATGAGCAGTTCTTC.

This chain uses TRBV25-1 with TRBJ2-3, with D possibly matching TRBD1 (6 bases). The V end lost 9 bases, the J end lost 2 bases, and 15 bases lay between the germline ends. Germline V gene lookup returns CDR1 MGHDK and CDR2 SYGVNS. The CDR3 contains 14 residues. DNA of the CDR3: TGTGCCAGTGGGGACACGCGGTCCACAGATACGCAGTATTTT. Translation: CASGDTRSTDTQYF.

The chain uses TRBV7-3 and TRBJ2-3; 7 bases map to TRBD2. The ends lost 0 bases at V and 2 bases at J; junction bases unmatched: 11. This CDR3 is built from 18 residues. Looked up from germline, CDR1 is SGHTA and CDR2 is FQGTGA. CDR3 nucleotide sequence: TGTGCCAGCAGCTTAACGTTAATGGGCGGGGGTCCCACAGATACGCAGTATTTT. This codes for CASSLTLMGGGPTDTQYF.

This clonotype showed up just a few times. The rearrangement uses TRBV7-9 and TRBJ1-1, with D possibly being TRBD1 (5 bases). The CDR3 extends over 13 amino acids. V dropped 6 bases and J dropped 3 bases, with 11 bases sitting between them. Germline CDR1 and CDR2: SEHNR and FQNEAQ (reference sequence). The chain's CDR3 is CASRGGRDTEAFF. DNA of the CDR3: TGTGCCAGCAGGGGGGGTCGGGACACTGAAGCTTTCTTT. Filled out from reference TRBV7-9 and TRBJ1-1, the complete variable domain reads DTGVSQNPRHKITKRGQNVTFRCDPISEHNRLYWYRQTLGQGPEFLTYFQNEAQLEKSRLLSDRFSAERPKGSFSTLEIQRTEQGDSAMYLCASRGGRDTEAFFGQGTRLTVV.

As for this clonotype: At one boundary the junction diverges from the germline segment, which might be a read error. The CDR3 nucleotides are TGTGCCAGCATTTACGGGGGGACAGGTTCGGACAATGAGCAGTTCTTC. This sequence encodes CASIYGGTGSDNEQFF. This rearrangement joins TRBV6-2 or TRBV6-3 to TRBJ2-1, with a weak D call TRBD1 (8 bases). The CDR3 covers 16 residues. Germline CDR1 is MNHEY and CDR2 is SVGEGT.

The V and J genes are TRBV27 and TRBJ2-7; D may be TRBD1 (6 bases). CDR1 is MNHEY and CDR2 is SMNVEV in the germline V gene (reference sequence). Trimming pared 3 bases from V and 3 bases from J, leaving 15 bases between. CDR3 length: 15 residues. CDR3 in amino acids: CASSFLGRGGYEQYF. DNA of the CDR3: TGTGCCAGCAGTTTTCTTGGCAGGGGCGGCTACGAGCAGTACTTC.

The V call is TRBV12-3 or TRBV12-4, the J call TRBJ2-6; no reliable D call. The CDR3 runs 13 residues. CDR3 residues: CASSISGANVLTF. The CDR3 DNA reads TGTGCTTCTTCCATCTCTGGGGCCAACGTCCTGACTTTC.

This clonotype was recorded a few times. The gene calls are TRBV6-5 and TRBJ2-1; 16 bases fit TRBD2. V lost 0 bases to trimming and J lost 4 bases; unmatched junction nucleotides: 3. The CDR3 loop spans 18 amino acids. Germline V gives CDR1 MNHEY, CDR2 SVGAGI. DNA of the CDR3: TGTGCCAGCAGTTACTCCGGGACTAGCGGGGGGGTTTACAATGAGCAGTTCTTC. Protein product: CASSYSGTSGGVYNEQFF.